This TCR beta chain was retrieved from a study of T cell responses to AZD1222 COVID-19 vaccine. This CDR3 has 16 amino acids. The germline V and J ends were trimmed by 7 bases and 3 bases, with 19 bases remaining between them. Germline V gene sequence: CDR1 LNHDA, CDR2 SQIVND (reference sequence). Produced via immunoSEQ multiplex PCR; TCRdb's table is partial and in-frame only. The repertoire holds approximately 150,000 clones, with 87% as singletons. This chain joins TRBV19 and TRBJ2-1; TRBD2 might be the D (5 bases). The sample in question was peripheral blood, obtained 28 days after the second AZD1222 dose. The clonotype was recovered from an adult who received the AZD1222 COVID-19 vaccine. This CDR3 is CASTSRAIAGYNEQFF. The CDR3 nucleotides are TGTGCCAGTACTTCCCGGGCCATCGCGGGCTACAATGAGCAGTTCTTC. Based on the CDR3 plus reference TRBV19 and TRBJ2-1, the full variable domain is DGGITQSPKYLFRKEGQNVTLSCEQNLNHDAMYWYRQDPGQGLRLIYYSQIVNDFQKGDIAEGYSVSREKKESFPLTVTSAQKNPTAFYLCASTSRAIAGYNEQFFGPGTRLTVL.